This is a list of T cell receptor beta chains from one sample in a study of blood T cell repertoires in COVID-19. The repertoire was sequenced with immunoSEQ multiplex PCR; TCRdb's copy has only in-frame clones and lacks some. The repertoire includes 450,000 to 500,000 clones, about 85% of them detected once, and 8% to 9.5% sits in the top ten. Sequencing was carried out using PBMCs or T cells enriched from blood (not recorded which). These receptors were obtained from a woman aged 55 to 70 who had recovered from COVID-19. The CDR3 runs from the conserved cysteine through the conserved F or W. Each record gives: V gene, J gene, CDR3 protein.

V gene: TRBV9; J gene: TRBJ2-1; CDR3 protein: CASSLRTAYNEQFF
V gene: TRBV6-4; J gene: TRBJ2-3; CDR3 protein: CASSRTGPSGTDTQYF
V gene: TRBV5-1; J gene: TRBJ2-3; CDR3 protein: CASSLGTGVRFLTDTQYF
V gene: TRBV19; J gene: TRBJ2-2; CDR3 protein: CASTGMGNTGELFF
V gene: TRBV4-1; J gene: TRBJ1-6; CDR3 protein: CASSQDWTGNSYNSPLHF
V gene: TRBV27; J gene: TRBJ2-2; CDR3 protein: CASGQGNTGELFF
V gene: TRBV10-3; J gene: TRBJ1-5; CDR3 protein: CAISESKGRAGNQPQHF
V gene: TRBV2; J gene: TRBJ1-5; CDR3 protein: CASSAFQVDNQPQHF
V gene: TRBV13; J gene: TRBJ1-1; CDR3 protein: CASSQTGTEAFF
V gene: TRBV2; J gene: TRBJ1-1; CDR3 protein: CASSEASYNSGAEAFF
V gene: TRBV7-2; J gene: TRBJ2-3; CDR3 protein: CASSFRSGGSSSTDTQYF
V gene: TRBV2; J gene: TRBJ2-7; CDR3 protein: CASNRGGLPRDEQYF
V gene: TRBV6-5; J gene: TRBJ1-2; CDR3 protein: CASSYSLGAHGYTF